The rows below give T cell receptor beta chains drawn from one sample of a study of blood T cell repertoires in COVID-19. Data came from immunoSEQ multiplex PCR; TCRdb stores just in-frame clones and leaves some out. The table has approximately 180,000 clones, roughly 90% seen once. The sequencing sample was made of peripheral blood. The receptors were sampled from a woman between 45 and 60 years old with acute or convalescent COVID-19. The CDR3 runs from the conserved cysteine through the conserved F or W. D genes are given only for firm matches. Not every row has a clone size; where given, it reads once, few, many or a size class.

V: TRBV11-3; D: -; size: -; J: TRBJ1-2; DNA: TGTGCCAGCAGCTTAGTCGGAGGGGATATCACCTTC; CDR3: CASSLVGGDITF
V: TRBV11-3; D: TRBD1; size: -; J: TRBJ2-7; DNA: TGTGCCAGCAGCTTAATCTCCGGACAGGGGGTGAACGAGCAGTACTTC; CDR3: CASSLISGQGVNEQYF
V: TRBV5-4; D: -; size: -; J: TRBJ1-4; DNA: TGTGCCAGCAGCAGCAGGGCCAATGAAAAACTGTTTTTT; CDR3: CASSSRANEKLFF
V: TRBV4-3; D: TRBD2; size: -; J: TRBJ2-1; DNA: TGCGCCAGCAGCCAACTAGCGGGAGTCTACAATGAGCAGTTCTTC; CDR3: CASSQLAGVYNEQFF
V: TRBV4-3; D: -; size: -; J: TRBJ2-7; DNA: TGCGCCAGCAGCCAAGATAACCAGGGCCCTTCCTACGAGCAGTACTTC; CDR3: CASSQDNQGPSYEQYF
V: TRBV10-3; D: TRBD1; size: -; J: TRBJ1-2; DNA: TGTGCCATCAGTGATACAGGGGGCTTCTATGGCTACACCTTC; CDR3: CAISDTGGFYGYTF
V: TRBV30; D: TRBD1; size: -; J: TRBJ1-2; DNA: TGTGCCTGGAGTACAGGGGTGGGGGGCTACACCTTC; CDR3: CAWSTGVGGYTF
V: TRBV5-1; D: -; size: -; J: TRBJ1-1; DNA: TGCGCCAGCAGCACATCTCCCCGGGACTCCTGGAACACTGAAGCTTTCTTT; CDR3: CASSTSPRDSWNTEAFF
V: TRBV29-1; D: -; size: -; J: TRBJ1-2; DNA: TGCAGCGTTGACGCTGCACTAATTGGCTACACCTTC; CDR3: CSVDAALIGYTF
V: TRBV19; D: TRBD1; size: -; J: TRBJ2-7; DNA: TGTGCCAGTAGTATGGGACAGGGTTACGAGCAGTACTTC; CDR3: CASSMGQGYEQYF
V: TRBV7-6; D: TRBD2; size: -; J: TRBJ2-7; DNA: TGTGCCAGCAGCTTCGGGACTAGCGGGAGAGAAAGGAAATACGAGCAGTACTTC; CDR3: CASSFGTSGRERKYEQYF
V: TRBV30; D: -; size: once; J: TRBJ1-1; DNA: TGTGCCAATGAACAACAGATGAACACTGAAGCTTTCTTT; CDR3: CANEQQMNTEAFF
V: TRBV19; D: -; size: -; J: TRBJ2-6; DNA: TGTGCCAGTAGCCCTATCTGGAGTACCACCTCTGGGGCCAACGTCCTGACTTTC; CDR3: CASSPIWSTTSGANVLTF
V: TRBV10-2; D: -; size: few; J: TRBJ2-1; DNA: TGCGCCAGCAGCGAGCCATCAGGGCAGGAGCAGTTCTTC; CDR3: CASSEPSGQEQFF
V: TRBV27; D: -; size: -; J: TRBJ2-1; DNA: TGTGCCAGCAGTTTGTTCGGGGTGGCTTCCTACAATGAGCAGTTCTTC; CDR3: CASSLFGVASYNEQFF
V: TRBV15; D: -; size: -; J: TRBJ1-1; DNA: TGTGCCACCAGCAGAGGGGTGGAGGAAGGTATGAACACTGAAGCTTTCTTT; CDR3: CATSRGVEEGMNTEAFF
V: TRBV30; D: -; size: -; J: TRBJ2-4; DNA: TGTGCCTGGAGTGTACTTGAAAACATTCAGTACTTC; CDR3: CAWSVLENIQYF